Listed below are T cell receptor beta chains from one sample, sequenced in a study of cytomegalovirus exposure and HLA in healthy donors. Assay used: immunoSEQ multiplex PCR; TCRdb lists only in-frame clones, some missing. Among around 120,000 clones, around 79% were seen once, and the ten largest hold approximately 2.8%. The sample comprised PBMCs. The origin of the receptors is a woman aged 40 to 55 in good health and CMV-seronegative. Both conserved end residues are part of each CDR3. Each record gives: D gene, V gene, J gene, CDR3 protein. D genes are given only for firm matches.

D: TRBD1
V: TRBV6-1
J: TRBJ2-1
CDR3: CASSRTGDNEQFF

D: TRBD1
V: TRBV28
J: TRBJ2-7
CDR3: CASRDRVFYEQYF

D: TRBD2
V: TRBV5-1
J: TRBJ2-1
CDR3: CASSPSGGKYNEQFF

D: TRBD2
V: TRBV6-6
J: TRBJ2-3
CDR3: CASSPFSGVGDTQYF

D: TRBD1
V: TRBV27
J: TRBJ2-1
CDR3: CASSWDRVNEQFF

D: TRBD1
V: TRBV19
J: TRBJ2-3
CDR3: CTSSIGDRGLDTQYF

D: .
V: TRBV18
J: TRBJ2-2
CDR3: CASSPEAPSNTGELFF

D: TRBD1
V: TRBV10-3
J: TRBJ2-7
CDR3: CAISGGGGFSYEQYF

D: TRBD2
V: TRBV25-1
J: TRBJ2-7
CDR3: CASSAPGTSGSYEQYF

D: .
V: TRBV30
J: TRBJ1-5
CDR3: CASRSAAGQPQHF